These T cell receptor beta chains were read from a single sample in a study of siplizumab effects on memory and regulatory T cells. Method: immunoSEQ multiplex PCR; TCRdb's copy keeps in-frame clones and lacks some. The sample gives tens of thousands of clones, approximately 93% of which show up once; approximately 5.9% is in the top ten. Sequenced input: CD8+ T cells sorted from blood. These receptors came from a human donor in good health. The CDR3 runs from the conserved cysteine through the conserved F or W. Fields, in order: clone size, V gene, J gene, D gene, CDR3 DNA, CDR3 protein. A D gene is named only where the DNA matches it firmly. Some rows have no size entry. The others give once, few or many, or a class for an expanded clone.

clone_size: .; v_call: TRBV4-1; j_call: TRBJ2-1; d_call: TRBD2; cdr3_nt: TGCGCCAGCAGCCTTAGCGGGAGTCGAAATGAGCAGTTCTTC; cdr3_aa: CASSLSGSRNEQFF
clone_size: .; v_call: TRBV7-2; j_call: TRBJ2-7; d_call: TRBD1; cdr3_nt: TGTGCCAGCAGCCCGGACAGGGTCTCCTACGAGCAGTACTTC; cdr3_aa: CASSPDRVSYEQYF
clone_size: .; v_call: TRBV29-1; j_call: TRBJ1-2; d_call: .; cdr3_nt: TGCAGCGTTGAACCCTCCGGTAATTTTGGCTATGGCTACACCTTC; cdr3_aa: CSVEPSGNFGYGYTF
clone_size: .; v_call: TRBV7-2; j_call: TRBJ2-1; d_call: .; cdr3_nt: TGTGCCAGCAGCAAACAGGGTTTCGGTGAGCAGTTCTTC; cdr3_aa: CASSKQGFGEQFF
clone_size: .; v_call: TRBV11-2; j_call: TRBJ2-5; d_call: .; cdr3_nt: TGTGCCAGCAGCTTGGGACCGACGGCGACCCAGTACTTC; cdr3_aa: CASSLGPTATQYF
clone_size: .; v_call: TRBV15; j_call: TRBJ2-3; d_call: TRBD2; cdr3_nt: TGTGCCACCCTGGGACTAGCGGGAAGTCCCAGCACAGATACGCAGTATTTT; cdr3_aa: CATLGLAGSPSTDTQYF
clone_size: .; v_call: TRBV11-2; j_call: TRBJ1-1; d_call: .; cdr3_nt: TGTGCCAGCAGCCCGGGATACGTAGCTTTCTTT; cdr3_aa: CASSPGYVAFF
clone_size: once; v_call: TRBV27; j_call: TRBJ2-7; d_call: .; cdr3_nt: TGTGCCAGCAGTTTAGGGGGGGCAAATGAGCAGTACTTC; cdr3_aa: CASSLGGANEQYF
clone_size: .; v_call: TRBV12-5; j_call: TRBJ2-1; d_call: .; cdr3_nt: TGTGCTAGTGGTTTGTTTGGGAGCTCCTACAATGAGCAGTTCTTC; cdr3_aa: CASGLFGSSYNEQFF
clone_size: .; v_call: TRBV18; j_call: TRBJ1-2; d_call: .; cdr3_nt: TGTGCCAGCTCACCATCAGACTATGGCTACACCTTC; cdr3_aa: CASSPSDYGYTF
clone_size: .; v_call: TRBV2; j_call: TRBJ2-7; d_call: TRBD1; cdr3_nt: TGTGCCAGCCTACCGGGACAGGGGGCTCACGAGCAGTACTTC; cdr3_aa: CASLPGQGAHEQYF
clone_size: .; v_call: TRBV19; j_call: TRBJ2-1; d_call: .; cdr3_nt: TGTGCCAGTAGTACTACTACAGGTCCGAGTAAGTTCTTC; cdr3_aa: CASSTTTGPSKFF
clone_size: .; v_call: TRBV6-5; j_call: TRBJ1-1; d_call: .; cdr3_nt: TGTGCCAGCAGCTGGGTGGAGGGGGGGAACACTGAAGCTTTCTTT; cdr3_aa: CASSWVEGGNTEAFF
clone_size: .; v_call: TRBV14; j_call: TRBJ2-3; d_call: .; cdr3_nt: TGTGCCAGCAGCCATCTAGGCGGCATGACAGATACGCAGTATTTT; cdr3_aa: CASSHLGGMTDTQYF
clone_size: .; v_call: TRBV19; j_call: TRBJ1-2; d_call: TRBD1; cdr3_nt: TGTGCCAGTAGTATAGGCGGGACAGGGGTCGACTATGGCTACACCTTC; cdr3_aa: CASSIGGTGVDYGYTF
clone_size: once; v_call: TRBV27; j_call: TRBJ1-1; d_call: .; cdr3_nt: TGTGCCAGCAGTTACGGGACCTCCGGAGGCACTGAAGCTTTCTTT; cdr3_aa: CASSYGTSGGTEAFF
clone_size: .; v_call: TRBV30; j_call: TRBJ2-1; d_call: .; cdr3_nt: TGTGCCTGGAGTGTGGAGCGGCGGAGCTCCTACAATGAGCAGTTCTTC; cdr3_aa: CAWSVERRSSYNEQFF
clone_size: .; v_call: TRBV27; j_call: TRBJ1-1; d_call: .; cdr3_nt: TGTGCCAGCTTATGGGGGCCTGAAGCTTTCTTT; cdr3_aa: CASLWGPEAFF
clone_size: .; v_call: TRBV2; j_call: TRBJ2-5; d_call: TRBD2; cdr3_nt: TGTGCCAGCAGTGGGGCCGGCGGGAGGGCACAAGAGACCCAGTACTTC; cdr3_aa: CASSGAGGRAQETQYF